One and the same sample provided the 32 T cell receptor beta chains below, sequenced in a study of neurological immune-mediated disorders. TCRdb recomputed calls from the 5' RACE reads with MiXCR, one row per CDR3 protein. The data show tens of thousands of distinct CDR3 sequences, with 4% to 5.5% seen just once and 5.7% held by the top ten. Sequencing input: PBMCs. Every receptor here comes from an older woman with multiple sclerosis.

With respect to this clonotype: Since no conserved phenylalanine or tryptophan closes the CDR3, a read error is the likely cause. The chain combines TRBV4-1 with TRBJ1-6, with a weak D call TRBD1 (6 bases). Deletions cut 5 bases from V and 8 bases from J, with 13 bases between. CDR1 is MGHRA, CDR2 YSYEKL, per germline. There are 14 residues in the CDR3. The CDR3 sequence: CASSGGQRHSPLHN. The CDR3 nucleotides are TGCGCCAGCAGCGGCGGACAGCGCCATTCACCCCTCCACAAT.

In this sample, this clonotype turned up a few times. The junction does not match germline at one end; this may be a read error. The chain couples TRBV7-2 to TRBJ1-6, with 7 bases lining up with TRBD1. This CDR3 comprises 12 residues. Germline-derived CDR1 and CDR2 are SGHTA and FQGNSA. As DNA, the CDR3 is TGTGCCAGCAGCTCGGGGAGGGGGCCCCTCAACTTT. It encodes CASSSGRGPLNF.

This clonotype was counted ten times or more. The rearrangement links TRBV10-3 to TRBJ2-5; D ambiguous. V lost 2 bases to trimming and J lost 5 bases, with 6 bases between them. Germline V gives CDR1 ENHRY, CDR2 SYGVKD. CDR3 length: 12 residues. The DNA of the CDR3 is TGTGCCATCAGTGAGGGGTGGGAGACCCAGTACTTC. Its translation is CAISEGWETQYF.

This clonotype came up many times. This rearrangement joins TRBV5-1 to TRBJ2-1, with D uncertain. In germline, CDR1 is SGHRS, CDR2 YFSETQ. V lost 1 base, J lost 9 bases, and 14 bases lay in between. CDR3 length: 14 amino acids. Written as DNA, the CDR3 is TGCGCCAGCAGCTTGACTGCGGATGCGACTGAGCAGTTCTTC. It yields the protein CASSLTADATEQFF.

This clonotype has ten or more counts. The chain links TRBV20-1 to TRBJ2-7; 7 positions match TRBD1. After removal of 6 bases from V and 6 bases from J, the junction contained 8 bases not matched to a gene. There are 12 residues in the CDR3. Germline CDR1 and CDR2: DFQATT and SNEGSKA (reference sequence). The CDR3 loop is CSAPTGEGEQYV. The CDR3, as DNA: TGCAGTGCGCCAACAGGGGAAGGCGAGCAGTACGTC.

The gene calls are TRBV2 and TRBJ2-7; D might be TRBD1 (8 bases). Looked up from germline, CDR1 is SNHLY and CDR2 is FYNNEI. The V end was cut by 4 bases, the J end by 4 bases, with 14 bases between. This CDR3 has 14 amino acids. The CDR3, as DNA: TGTGCCAGCAGTGTACAGGGGGGGGATTACGAGCAGTACTTC. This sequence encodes CASSVQGGDYEQYF.

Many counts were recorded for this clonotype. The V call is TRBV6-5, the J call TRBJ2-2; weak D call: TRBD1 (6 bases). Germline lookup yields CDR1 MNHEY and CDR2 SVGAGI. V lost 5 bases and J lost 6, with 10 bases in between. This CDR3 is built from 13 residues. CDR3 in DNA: TGTGCCAGCAGTGCAACAGGGCCCGGGGAGCTGTTTTTT. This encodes CASSATGPGELFF.

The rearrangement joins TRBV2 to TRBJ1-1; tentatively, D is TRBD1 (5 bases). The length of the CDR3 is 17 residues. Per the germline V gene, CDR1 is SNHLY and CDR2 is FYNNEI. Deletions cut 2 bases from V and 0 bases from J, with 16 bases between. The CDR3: CASSEIYLGGVNTEAFF. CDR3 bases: TGTGCCAGCAGTGAAATCTATCTAGGAGGGGTGAACACTGAAGCTTTCTTT.

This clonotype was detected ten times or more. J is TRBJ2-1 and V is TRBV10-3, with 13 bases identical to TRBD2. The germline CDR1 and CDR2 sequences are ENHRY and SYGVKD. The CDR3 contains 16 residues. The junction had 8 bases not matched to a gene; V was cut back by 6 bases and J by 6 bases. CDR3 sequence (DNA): TGTGCCATCAGCCACCCGGGACTAGCGGGGCTCAATGAGCAGTTCTTC. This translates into CAISHPGLAGLNEQFF.

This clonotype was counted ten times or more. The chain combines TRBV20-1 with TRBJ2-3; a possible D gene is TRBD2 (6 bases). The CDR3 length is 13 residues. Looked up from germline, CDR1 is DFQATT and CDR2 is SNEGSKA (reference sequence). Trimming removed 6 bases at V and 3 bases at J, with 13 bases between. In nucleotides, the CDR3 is TGCAGTGCCCCGTCTGGAGGGACAGATACGCAGTATTTT. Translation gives CSAPSGGTDTQYF.

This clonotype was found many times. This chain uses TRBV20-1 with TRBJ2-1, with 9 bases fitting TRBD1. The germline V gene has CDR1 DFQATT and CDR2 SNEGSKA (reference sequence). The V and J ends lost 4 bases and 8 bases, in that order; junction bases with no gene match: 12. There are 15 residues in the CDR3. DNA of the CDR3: TGCAGTGCTAATCGCCGGGACAGGGAGTTCCATGAGCAGTTCTTC. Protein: CSANRRDREFHEQFF.

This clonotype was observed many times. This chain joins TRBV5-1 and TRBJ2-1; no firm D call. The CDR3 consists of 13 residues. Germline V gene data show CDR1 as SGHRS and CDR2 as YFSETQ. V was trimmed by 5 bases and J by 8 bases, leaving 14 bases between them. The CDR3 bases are TGCGCCAGCAGTTCGACGATTTCCGATGAGCAGTTCTTC. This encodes CASSSTISDEQFF.

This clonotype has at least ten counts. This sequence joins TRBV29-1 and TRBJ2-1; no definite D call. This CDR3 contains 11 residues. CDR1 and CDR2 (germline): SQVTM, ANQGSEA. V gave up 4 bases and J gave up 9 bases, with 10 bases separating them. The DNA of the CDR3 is TGCAGCGTTGGTGTCGCGGCTGAGCAGTTCTTC. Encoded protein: CSVGVAAEQFF.

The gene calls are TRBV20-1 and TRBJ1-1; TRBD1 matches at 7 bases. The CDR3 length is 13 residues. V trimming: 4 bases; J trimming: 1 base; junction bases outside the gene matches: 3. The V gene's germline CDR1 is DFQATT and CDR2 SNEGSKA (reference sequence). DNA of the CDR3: TGCAGTGCTAAAGGGGGCCCGAACACTGAAGCTTTCTTT. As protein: CSAKGGPNTEAFF.

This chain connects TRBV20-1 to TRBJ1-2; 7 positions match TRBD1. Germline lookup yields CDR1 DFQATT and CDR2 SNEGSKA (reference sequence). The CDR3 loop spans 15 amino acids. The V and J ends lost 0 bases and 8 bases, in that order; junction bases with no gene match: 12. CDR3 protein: CSARDRGVKGAGYTF. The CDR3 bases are TGCAGTGCTAGAGATCGCGGGGTAAAGGGGGCAGGCTACACCTTC.

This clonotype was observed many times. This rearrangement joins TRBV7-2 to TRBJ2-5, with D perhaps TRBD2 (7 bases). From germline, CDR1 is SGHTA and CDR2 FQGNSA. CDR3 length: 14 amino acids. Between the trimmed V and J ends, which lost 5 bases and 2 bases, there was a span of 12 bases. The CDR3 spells CASSKGGDQETQYF. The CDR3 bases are TGTGCCAGCAGCAAAGGGGGGGATCAAGAGACCCAGTACTTC.

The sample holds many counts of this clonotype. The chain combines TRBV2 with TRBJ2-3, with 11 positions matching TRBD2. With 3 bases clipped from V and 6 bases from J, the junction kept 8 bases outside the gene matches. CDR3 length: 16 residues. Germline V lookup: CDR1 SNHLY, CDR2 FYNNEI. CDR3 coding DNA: TGTGCCAGCAGTGAGTCACTAGCGGGGGCCCCGGATACGCAGTATTTT. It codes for CASSESLAGAPDTQYF.

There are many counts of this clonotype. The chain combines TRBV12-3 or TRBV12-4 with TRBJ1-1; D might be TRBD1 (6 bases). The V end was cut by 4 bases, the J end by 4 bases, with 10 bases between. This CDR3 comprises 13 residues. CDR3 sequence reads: CASSSTGTTEAFF. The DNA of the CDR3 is TGTGCCAGCAGTTCGACAGGTACCACTGAAGCTTTCTTT.

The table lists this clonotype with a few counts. The CDR3 nucleotides read TGTGCCAGCAGTCCCCAGACAGGGGCGGACACTGAAGCTTTCTTT. Protein: CASSPQTGADTEAFF. The chain links TRBV6-2 or TRBV6-3 to TRBJ1-1; 8 bases fit TRBD1. The CDR3 contains 15 residues. CDR1 and CDR2 from the germline V gene are MNHEY and SVGEGT. V lost 5 bases and J lost 3; bases outside the gene matches: 8.

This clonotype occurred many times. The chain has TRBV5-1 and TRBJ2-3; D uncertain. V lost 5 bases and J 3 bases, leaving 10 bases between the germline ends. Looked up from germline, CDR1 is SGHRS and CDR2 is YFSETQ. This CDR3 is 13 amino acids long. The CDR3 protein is CASSKSRTDTQYF. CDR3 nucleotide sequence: TGCGCCAGCAGTAAGTCCCGGACAGATACGCAGTATTTT.

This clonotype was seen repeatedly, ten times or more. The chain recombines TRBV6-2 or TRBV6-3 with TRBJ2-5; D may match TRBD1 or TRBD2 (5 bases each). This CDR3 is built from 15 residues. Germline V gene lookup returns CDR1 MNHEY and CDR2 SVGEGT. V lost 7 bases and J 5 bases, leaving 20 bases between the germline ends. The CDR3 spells CASNPGTSSSETQYF. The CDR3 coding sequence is TGTGCCAGCAACCCCGGGACGTCTAGTTCGGAGACCCAGTACTTC.

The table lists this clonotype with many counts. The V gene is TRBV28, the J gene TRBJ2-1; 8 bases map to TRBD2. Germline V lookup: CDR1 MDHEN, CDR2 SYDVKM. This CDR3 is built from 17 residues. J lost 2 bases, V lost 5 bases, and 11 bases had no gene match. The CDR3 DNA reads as TGTGCCAGCAGTCCCCGGTTGAGCGGGGGCCCCTACAATGAGCAGTTCTTC. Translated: CASSPRLSGGPYNEQFF.

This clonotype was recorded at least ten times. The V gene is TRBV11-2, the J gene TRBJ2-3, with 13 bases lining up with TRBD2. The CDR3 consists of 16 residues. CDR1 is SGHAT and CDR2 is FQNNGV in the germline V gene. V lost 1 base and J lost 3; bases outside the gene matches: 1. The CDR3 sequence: CASSLGTSGRTDTQYF. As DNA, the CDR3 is TGTGCCAGCAGCTTAGGGACTAGCGGGAGAACAGATACGCAGTATTTT.

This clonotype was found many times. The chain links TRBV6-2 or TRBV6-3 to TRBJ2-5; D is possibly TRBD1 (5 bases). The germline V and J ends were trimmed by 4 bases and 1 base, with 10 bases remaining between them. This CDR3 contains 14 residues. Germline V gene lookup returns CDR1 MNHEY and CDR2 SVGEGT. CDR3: CASSSGHLQETQYF. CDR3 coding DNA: TGTGCCAGCAGTTCCGGACACCTCCAAGAGACCCAGTACTTC.

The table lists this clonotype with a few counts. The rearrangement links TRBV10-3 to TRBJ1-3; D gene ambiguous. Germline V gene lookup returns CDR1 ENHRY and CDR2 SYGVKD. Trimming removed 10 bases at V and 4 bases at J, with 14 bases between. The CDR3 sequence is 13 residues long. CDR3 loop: CASVLGPGNTIYF. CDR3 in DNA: TGTGCCAGCGTACTAGGGCCCGGAAACACCATATATTTT.

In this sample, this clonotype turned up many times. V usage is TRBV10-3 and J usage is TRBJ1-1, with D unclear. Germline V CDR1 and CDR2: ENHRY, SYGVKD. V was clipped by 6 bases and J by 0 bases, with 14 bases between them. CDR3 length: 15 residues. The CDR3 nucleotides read TGTGCCATCAGCGACACCAAGAACATGAACACTGAAGCTTTCTTT. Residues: CAISDTKNMNTEAFF.

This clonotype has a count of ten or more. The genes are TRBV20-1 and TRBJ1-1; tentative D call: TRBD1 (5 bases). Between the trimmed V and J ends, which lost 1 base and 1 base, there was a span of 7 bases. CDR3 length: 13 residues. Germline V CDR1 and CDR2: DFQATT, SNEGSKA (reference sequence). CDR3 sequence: CSARAGRNTEAFF. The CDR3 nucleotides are TGCAGTGCTAGAGCAGGGCGGAACACTGAAGCTTTCTTT.

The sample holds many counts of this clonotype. The CDR3 is CASSLPGGKETQYF. DNA for the CDR3: TGCGCCAGCAGCTTACCGGGGGGTAAGGAGACCCAGTACTTC. The V gene is TRBV5-1, the J gene TRBJ2-5; 7 nucleotides agree with TRBD2. The ends lost 2 bases at V and 5 bases at J; junction bases unmatched: 6. This CDR3 contains 14 residues. Per germline, CDR1 SGHRS and CDR2 YFSETQ.

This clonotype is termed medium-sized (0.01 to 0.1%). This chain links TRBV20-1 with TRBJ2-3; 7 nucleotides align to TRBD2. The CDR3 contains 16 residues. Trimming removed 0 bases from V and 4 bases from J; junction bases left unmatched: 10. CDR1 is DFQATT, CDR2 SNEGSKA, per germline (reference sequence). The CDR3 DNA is TGCAGTGCTAGAGATCTGTCAGCGGGGTGGGCAGATACGCAGTATTTT. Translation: CSARDLSAGWADTQYF.

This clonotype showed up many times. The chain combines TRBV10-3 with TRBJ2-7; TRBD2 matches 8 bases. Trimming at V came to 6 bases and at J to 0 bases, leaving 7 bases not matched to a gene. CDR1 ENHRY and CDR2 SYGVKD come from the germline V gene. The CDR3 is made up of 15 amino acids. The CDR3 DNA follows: TGTGCCATCAGCCAAGCGGGGGCCTCCTCCTACGAGCAGTACTTC. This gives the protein CAISQAGASSYEQYF.

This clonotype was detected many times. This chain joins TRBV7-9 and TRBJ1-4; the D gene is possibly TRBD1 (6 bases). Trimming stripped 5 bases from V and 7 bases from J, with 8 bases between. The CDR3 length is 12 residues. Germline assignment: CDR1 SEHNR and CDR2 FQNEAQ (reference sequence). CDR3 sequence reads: CASSLGGEKLFF. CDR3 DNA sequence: TGTGCCAGCAGCCTAGGGGGTGAAAAACTGTTTTTT. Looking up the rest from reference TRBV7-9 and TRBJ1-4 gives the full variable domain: DTGVSQNPRHKITKRGQNVTFRCDPISEHNRLYWYRQTLGQGPEFLTYFQNEAQLEKSRLLSDRFSAERPKGSFSTLEIQRTEQGDSAMYLCASSLGGEKLFFGSGTQLSVL.

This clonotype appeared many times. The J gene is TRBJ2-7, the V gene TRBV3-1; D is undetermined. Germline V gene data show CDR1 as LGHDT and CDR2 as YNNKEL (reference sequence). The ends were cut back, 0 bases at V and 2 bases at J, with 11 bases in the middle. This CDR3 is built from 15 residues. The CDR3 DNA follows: TGTGCCAGCAGCCAAGATCGGGTTAGAACCTACGAGCAGTACTTC. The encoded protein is CASSQDRVRTYEQYF.